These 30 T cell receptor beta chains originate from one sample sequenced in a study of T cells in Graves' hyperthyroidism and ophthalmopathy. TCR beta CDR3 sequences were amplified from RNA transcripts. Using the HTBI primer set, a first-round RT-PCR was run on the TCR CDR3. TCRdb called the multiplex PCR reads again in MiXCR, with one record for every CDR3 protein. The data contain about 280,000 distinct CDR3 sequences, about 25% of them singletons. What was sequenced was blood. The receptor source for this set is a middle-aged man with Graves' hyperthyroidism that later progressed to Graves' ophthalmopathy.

This chain's CDR3 is CATSDLGLAGETQYF. CDR3 nucleotides: TGTGCCACCAGTGACCTTGGACTAGCGGGAGAGACCCAGTACTTC. V gene TRBV24-1 combines with J gene TRBJ2-5, with 11 bases matching TRBD2. There are 15 residues in the CDR3. V trimming: 4 bases; J trimming: 4 bases; junction bases outside the gene matches: 4. Germline CDR1 and CDR2: KGHDR and SFDVKD.

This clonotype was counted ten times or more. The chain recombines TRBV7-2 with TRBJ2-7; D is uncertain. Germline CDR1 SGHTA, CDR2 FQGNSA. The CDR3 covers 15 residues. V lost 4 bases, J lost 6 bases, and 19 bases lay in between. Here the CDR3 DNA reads TGTGCCAGCAGCTCGGCCCGGGTCCCTTTGGCCGAGCAGTACTTC. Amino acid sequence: CASSSARVPLAEQYF.

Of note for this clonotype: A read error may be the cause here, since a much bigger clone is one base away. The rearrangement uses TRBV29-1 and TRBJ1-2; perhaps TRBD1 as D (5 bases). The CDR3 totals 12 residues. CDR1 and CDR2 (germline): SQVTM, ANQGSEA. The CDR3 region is CSVDRENYGCTF. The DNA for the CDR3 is TGCAGCGTTGACAGGGAGAACTATGGCTGCACCTTC.

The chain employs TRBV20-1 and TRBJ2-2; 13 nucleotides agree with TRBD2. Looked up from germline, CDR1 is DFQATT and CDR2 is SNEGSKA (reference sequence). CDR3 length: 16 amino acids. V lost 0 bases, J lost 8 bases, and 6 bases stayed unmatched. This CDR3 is CSARDRLAGGDGELFF. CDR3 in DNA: TGCAGTGCTAGAGATCGACTAGCGGGAGGCGATGGGGAGCTGTTTTTT.

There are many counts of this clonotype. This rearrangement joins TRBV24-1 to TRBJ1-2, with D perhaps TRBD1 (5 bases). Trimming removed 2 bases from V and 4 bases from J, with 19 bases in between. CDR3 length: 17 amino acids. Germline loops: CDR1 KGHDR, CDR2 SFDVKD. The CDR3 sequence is CATSDSRGPQDLYGYTF. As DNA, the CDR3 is TGTGCCACCAGTGATTCTCGGGGCCCACAGGACCTCTATGGCTACACCTTC.

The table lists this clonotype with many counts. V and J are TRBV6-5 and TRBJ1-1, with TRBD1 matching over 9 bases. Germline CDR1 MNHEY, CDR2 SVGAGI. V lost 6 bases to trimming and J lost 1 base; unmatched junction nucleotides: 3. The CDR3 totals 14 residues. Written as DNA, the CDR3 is TGTGCCAGCAGGACAGGGGGGACGAACACTGAAGCTTTCTTT. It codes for CASRTGGTNTEAFF.

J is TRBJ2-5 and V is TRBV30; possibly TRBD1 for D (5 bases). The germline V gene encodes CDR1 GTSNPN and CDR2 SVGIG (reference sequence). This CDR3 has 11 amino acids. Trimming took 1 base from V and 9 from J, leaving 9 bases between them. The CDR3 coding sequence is TGTGCCTGGAGTGCCAGGGAAGCCCAGTACTTC. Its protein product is CAWSAREAQYF.

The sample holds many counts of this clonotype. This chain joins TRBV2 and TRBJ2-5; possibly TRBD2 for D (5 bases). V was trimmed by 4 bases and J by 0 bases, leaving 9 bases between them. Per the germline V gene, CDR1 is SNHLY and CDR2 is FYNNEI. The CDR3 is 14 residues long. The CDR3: CASSVEVYQETQYF. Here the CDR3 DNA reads TGTGCCAGCAGTGTGGAGGTGTACCAAGAGACCCAGTACTTC.

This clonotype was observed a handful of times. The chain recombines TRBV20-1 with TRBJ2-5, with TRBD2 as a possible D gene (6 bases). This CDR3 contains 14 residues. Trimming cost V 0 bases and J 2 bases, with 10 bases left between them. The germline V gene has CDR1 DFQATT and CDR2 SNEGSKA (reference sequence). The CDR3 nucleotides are TGCAGTGCTAGAGATCGACTAGTTCAAGAGACCCAGTACTTC. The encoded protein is CSARDRLVQETQYF.

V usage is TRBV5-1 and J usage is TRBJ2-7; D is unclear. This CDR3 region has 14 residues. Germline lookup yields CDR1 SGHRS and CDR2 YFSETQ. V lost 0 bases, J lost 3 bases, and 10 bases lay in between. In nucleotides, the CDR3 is TGCGCCAGCAGCTTGGCGGCGACTTACTACGAGCAGTACTTC. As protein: CASSLAATYYEQYF.

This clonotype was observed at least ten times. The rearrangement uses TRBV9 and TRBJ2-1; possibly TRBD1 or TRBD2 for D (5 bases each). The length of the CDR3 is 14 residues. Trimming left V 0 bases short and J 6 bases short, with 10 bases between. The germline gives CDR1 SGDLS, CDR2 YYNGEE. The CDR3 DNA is TGTGCCAGCAGCGTAGAACGGGGCCGCAATGAGCAGTTCTTC. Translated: CASSVERGRNEQFF. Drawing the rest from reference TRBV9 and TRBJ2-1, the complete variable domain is DSGVTQTPKHLITATGQRVTLRCSPRSGDLSVYWYQQSLDQGLQFLIQYYNGEERAKGNILERFSAQQFPDLHSELNLSSLELGDSALYFCASSVERGRNEQFFGPGTRLTVL.

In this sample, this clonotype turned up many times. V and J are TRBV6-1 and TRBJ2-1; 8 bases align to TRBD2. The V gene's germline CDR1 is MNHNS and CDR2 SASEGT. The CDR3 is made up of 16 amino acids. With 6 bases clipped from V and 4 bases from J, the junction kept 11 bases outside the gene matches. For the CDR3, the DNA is TGTGCCAGCAGCTCTAAGGTCGGGACTAGTTACAATGAGCAGTTCTTC. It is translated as CASSSKVGTSYNEQFF.

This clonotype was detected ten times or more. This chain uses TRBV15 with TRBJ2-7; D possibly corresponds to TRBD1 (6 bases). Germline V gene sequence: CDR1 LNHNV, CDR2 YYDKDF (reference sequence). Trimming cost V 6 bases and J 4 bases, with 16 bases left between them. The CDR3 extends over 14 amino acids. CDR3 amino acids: CATSTRQAWYEQYF. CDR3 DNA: TGTGCCACCAGTACTAGACAGGCCTGGTACGAGCAGTACTTC.

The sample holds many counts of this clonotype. CDR3 protein: CASTPGSDFGELFF. CDR3 DNA sequence: TGTGCCAGCACCCCGGGTAGCGATTTCGGGGAGCTGTTTTTT. The rearrangement joins TRBV2 to TRBJ2-2; D is perhaps TRBD2 (5 bases). This CDR3 has 14 residues. In germline, CDR1 is SNHLY, CDR2 FYNNEI. V gave up 7 bases and J gave up 7 bases, with 16 bases separating them.

The CDR3 here is CASSPWTSGSNEQYF. DNA of the CDR3: TGTGCCAGCAGTCCATGGACTAGCGGGAGTAACGAGCAGTACTTC. This chain joins TRBV28 and TRBJ2-7, with TRBD2 matching 13 bases. The CDR3 consists of 15 residues. J was trimmed by 5 bases and V by 5 bases; bases with no gene match: 6. CDR1 MDHEN and CDR2 SYDVKM come from the germline V gene.

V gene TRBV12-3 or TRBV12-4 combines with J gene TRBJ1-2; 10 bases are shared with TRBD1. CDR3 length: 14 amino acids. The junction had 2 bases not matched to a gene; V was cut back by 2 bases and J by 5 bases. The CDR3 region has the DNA TGTGCCAGCAGTTTAATGGACAGGGGGTATGGCTACACCTTC. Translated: CASSLMDRGYGYTF.

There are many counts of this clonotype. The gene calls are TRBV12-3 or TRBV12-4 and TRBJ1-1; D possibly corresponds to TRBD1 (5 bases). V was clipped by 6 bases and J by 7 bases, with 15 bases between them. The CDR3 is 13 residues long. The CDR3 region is CASSHKQRGEAFF. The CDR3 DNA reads TGTGCCAGCAGCCACAAACAAAGGGGTGAAGCTTTCTTT.

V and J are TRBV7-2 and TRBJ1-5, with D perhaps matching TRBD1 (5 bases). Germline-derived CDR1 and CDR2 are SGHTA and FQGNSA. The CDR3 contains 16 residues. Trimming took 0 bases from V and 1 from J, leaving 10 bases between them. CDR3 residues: CASSLAGQGSNQPQHF. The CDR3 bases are TGTGCCAGCAGCTTAGCGGGGCAGGGCAGCAATCAGCCCCAGCATTTT.

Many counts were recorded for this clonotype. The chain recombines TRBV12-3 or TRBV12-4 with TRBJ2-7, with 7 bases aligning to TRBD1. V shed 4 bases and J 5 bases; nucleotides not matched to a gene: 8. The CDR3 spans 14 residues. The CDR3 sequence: CASSSTGIMNEQYF. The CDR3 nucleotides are TGTGCCAGCAGTTCGACAGGGATCATGAACGAGCAGTACTTC.

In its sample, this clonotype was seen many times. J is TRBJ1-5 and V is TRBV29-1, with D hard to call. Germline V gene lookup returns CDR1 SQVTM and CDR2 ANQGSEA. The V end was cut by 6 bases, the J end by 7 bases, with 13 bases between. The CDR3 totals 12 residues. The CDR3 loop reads CSVYSVGQPQHF. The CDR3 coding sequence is TGCAGCGTCTACAGCGTGGGGCAGCCCCAGCATTTT.

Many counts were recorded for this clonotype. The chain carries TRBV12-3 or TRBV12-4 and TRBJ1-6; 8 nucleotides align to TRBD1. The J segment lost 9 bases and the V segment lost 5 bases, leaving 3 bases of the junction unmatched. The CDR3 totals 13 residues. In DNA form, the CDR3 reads TGTGCCAGCAGTACGGACAGGGCTTCACCCCTCCACTTT. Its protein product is CASSTDRASPLHF.

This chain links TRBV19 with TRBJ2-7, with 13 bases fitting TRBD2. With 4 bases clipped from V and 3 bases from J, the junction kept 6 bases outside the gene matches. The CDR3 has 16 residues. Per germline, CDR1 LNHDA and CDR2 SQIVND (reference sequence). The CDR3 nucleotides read TGTGCCAGTAGTACCGGGACTAGCGGGAAGGGCTACGAGCAGTACTTC. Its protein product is CASSTGTSGKGYEQYF.

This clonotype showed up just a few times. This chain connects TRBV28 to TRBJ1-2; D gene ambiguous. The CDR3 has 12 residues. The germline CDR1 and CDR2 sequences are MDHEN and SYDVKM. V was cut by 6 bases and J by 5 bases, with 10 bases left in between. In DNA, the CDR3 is TGTGCCAGCAGCACCGCCCTTTATGGCTACACCTTC. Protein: CASSTALYGYTF.

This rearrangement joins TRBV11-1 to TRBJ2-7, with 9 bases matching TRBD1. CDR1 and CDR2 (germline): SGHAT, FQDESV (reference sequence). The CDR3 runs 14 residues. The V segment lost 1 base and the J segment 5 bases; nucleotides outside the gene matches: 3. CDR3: CASSLGRTGDEQYF. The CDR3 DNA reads TGTGCCAGCAGCTTAGGGCGGACAGGGGACGAGCAGTACTTC.

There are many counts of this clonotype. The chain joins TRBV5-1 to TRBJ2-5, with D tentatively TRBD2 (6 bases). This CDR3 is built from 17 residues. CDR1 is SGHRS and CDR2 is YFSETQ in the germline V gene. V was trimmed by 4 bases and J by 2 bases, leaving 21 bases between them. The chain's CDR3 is CASSPRISGPPQETQYF. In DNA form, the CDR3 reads TGCGCCAGCAGCCCGAGAATTAGCGGCCCACCACAAGAGACCCAGTACTTC.

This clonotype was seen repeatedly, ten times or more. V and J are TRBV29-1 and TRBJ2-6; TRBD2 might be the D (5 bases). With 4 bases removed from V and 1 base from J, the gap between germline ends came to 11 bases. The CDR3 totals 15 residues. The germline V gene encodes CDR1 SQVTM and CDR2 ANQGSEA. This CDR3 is CSVAGVASGANVLTF. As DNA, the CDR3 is TGCAGCGTTGCAGGCGTAGCGTCTGGGGCCAACGTCCTGACTTTC. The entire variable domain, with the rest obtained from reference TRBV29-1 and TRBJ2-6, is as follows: SAVISQKPSRDICQRGTSLTIQCQVDSQVTMMFWYRQQPGQSLTLIATANQGSEATYESGFVIDKFPISRPNLTFSTLTVSNMSPEDSSIYLCSVAGVASGANVLTFGAGSRLTVL.

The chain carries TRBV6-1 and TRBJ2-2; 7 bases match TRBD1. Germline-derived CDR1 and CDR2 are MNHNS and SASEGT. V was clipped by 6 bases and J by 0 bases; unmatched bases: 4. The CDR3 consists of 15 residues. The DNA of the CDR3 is TGTGCCAGCAGCGCAGGGGGTACGAACACCGGGGAGCTGTTTTTT. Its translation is CASSAGGTNTGELFF.

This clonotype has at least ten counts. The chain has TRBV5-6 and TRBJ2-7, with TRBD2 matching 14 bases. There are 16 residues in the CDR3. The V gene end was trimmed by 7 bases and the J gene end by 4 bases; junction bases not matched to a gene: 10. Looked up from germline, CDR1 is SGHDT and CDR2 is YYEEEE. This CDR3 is CASRIQGTSGRYEQYF. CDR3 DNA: TGTGCCAGCCGCATACAAGGGACTAGCGGGAGATACGAGCAGTACTTC.

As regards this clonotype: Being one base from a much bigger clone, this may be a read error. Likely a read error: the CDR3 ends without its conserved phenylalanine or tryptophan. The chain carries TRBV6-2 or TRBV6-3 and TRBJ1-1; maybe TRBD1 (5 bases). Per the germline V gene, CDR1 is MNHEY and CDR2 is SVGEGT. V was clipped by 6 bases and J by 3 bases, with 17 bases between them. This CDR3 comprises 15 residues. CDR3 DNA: TGTGCCAGCAGCCGCCTGCGGGGCTTGGACACTGAAGCTTTCCTT. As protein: CASSRLRGLDTEAFL.

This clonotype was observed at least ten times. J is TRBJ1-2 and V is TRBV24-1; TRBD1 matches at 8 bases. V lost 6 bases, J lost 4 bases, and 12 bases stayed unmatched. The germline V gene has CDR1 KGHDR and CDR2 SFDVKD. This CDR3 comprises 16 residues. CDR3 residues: CATSSSGQAGGYGYTF. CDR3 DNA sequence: TGTGCCACCAGTTCGTCGGGACAGGCGGGCGGCTATGGCTACACCTTC.